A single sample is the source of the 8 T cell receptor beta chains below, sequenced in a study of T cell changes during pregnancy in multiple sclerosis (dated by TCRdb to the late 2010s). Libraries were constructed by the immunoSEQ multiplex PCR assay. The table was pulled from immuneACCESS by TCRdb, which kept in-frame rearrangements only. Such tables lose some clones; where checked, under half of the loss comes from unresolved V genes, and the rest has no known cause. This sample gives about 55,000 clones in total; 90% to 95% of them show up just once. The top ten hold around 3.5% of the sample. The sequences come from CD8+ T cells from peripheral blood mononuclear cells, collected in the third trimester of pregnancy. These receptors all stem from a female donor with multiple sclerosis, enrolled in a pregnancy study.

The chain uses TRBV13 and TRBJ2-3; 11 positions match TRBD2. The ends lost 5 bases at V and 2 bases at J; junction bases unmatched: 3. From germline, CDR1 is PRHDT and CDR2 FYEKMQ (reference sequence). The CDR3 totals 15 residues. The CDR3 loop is CASSVAGGNTDTQYF. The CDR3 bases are TGTGCCAGCAGCGTAGCGGGAGGGAACACAGATACGCAGTATTTT.

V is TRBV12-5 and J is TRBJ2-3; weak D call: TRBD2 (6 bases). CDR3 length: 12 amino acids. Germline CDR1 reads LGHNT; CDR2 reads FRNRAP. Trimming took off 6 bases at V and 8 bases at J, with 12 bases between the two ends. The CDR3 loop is CASGHGSGTQYF. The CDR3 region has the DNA TGTGCTAGTGGGCACGGGAGTGGTACGCAGTATTTT.

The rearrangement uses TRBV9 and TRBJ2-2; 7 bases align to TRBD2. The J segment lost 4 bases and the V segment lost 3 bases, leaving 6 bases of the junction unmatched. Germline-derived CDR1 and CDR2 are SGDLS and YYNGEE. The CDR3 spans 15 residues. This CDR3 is CASSAWTSGTGELFF. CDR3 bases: TGTGCCAGCAGCGCCTGGACTAGTGGCACCGGGGAGCTGTTTTTT.

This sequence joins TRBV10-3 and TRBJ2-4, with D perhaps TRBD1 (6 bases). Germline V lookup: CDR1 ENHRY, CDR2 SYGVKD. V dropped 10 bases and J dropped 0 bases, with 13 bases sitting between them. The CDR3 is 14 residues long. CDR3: CATRGDIAKNIQYF. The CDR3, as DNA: TGTGCCACCAGGGGCGACATAGCCAAAAACATTCAGTACTTC.

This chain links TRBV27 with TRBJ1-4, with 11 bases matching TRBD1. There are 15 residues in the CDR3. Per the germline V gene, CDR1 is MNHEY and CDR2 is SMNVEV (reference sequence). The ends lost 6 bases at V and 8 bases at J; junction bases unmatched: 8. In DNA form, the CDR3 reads TGTGCCAGCAGACCCGGGGACAGGGGGTGGGAAAAACTGTTTTTT. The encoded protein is CASRPGDRGWEKLFF. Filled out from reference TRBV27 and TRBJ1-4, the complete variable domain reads EAQVTQNPRYLITVTGKKLTVTCSQNMNHEYMSWYRQDPGLGLRQIYYSMNVEVTDKGDVPEGYKVSRKEKRNFPLILESPSPNQTSLYFCASRPGDRGWEKLFFGSGTQLSVL.

CDR3 in amino acids: CASSHGRSGRETDTQYF. DNA of the CDR3: TGTGCCAGCAGCCATGGGAGATCAGGGAGGGAGACAGATACGCAGTATTTT. The chain recombines TRBV14 with TRBJ2-3; 7 bases map to TRBD2. V dropped 3 bases and J dropped 3; count of bases not matched to a gene: 12. This CDR3 region has 17 residues. The germline gives CDR1 SGHDN, CDR2 FVKESK.

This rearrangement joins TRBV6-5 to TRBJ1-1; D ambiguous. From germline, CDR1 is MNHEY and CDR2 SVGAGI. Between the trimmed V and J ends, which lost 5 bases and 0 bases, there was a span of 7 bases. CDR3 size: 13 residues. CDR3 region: CASSNTVNTEAFF. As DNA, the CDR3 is TGTGCCAGCAGTAATACAGTGAACACTGAAGCTTTCTTT.

This CDR3 is CASTRDFSYEQYF. The CDR3 DNA reads as TGTGCCAGCACCCGGGACTTCTCCTACGAGCAGTACTTC. V gene TRBV2 combines with J gene TRBJ2-7; weak D call: TRBD2 (6 bases). The CDR3 covers 13 residues. V was pared by 7 bases and J by 0 bases, with 10 bases between. CDR1 and CDR2 (germline): SNHLY, FYNNEI. Using reference TRBV2 and TRBJ2-7 for the parts outside the CDR3, the full variable domain is EPEVTQTPSHQVTQMGQEVILRCVPISNHLYFYWYRQILGQKVEFLVSFYNNEISEKSEIFDDQFSVERPDGSNFTLKIRSTKLEDSAMYFCASTRDFSYEQYFGPGTRLTVT.